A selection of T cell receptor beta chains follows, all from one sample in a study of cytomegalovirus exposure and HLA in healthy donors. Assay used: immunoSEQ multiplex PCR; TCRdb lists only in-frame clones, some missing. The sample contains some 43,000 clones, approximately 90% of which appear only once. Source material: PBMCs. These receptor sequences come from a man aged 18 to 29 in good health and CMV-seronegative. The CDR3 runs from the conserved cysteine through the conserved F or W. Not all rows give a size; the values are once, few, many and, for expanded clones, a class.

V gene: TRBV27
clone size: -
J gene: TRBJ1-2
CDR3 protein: CASSFLGQPNYGYTF

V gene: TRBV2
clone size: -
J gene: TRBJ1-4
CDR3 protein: CASSVGLQGEKLFF

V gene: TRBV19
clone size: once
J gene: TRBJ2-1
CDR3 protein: CASSVGLAGVDNEQFF

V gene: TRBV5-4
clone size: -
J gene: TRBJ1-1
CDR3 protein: CASSYGQGVRTFF

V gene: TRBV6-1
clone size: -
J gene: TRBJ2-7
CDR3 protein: CASRTGQGNYEQYF

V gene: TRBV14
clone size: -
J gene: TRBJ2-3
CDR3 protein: CASSLWGGAQYF

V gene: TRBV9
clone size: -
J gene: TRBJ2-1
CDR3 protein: CASSVGTGAYNEQFF

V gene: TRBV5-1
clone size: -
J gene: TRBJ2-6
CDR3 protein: CASRTTWTGGGAGANVLTF

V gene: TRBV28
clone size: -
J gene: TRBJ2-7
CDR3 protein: CASRYSGGPIYEQYF

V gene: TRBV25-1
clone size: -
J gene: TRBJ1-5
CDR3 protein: CASSELGGRSNQPQHF

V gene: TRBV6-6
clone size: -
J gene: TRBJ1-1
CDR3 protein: CASTDRGTLNTEAFF

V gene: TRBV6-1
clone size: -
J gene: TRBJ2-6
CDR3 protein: CASGGTSGASGANVLTF

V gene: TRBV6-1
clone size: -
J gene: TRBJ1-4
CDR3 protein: CASTGQGATNEKLFF

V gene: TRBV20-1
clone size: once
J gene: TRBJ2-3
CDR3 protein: CSAPQGPAQYF

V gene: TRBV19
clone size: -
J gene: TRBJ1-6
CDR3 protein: CASRLGGTSYRFDNSPLHF

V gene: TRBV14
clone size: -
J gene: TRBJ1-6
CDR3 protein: CASSQDRGPFGWAPLHF

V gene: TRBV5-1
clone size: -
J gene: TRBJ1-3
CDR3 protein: CASSTGGAGNTIYF

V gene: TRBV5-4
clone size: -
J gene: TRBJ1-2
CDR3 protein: CASSLGQGGGYTF

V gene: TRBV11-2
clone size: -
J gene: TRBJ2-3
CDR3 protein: CASSLDGIAGGQDTQYF

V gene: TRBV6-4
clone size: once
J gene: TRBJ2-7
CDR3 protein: CASSDYGIRTAGPYEQYF

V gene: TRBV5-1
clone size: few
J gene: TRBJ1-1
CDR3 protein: CASSLEEGMNTEAFF

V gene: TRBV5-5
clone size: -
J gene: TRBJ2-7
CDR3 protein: CASNPGTGYEQYF

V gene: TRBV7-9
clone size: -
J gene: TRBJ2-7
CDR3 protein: CASSLASGITTYEQYF

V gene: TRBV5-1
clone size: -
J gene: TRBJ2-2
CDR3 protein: CASSFGLAANTGELFF

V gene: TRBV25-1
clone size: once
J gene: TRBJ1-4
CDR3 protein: CASSDSLDRLKAGEKLFF

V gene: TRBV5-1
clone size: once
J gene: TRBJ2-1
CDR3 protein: CASRSLAGRNEQFF

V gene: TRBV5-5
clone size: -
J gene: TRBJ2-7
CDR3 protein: CASSLGRQGGYEQYF

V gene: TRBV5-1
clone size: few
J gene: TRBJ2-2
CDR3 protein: CASTFGAGNTGELFF

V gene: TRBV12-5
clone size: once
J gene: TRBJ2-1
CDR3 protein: CASGLGQGSYNEQFF

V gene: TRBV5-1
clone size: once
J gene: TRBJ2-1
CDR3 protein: CASSLAGRSTYNEQFF

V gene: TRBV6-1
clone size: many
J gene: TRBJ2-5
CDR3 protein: CASSELAGGQETQYF

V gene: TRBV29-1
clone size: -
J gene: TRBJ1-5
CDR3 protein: CSATQGSGEQPQHF

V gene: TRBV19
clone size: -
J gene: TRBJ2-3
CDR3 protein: CASMGPATDTQYF

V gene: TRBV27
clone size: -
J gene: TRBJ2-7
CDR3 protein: CASSLWSGQGEGMQYF

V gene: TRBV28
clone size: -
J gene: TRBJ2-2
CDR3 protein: CASSSVTGRNTGELFF

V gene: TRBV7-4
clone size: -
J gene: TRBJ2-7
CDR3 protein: CASSPGQGIWGEQYF

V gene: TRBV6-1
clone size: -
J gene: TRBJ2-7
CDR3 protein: CASSEVNSATYEQYF

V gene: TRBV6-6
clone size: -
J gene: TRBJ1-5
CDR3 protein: CASRLGAGLSNQPQHF

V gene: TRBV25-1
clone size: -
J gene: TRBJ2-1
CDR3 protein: CASSEGIGLAGYNEQFF

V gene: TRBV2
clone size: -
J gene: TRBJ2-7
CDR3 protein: CASSEGARGSDEQYF

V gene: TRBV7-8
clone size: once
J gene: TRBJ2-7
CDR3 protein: CASSRTSGPYEQYF

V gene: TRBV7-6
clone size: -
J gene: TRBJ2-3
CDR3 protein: CASSFSLAEADTQYF

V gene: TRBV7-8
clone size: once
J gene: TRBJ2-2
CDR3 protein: CASSVRQGGTGELFF

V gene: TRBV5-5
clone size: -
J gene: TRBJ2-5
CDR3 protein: CASSSGAGGIVGETQYF

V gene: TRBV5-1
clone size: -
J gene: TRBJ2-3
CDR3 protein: CASSTGLAGVPTDTQYF

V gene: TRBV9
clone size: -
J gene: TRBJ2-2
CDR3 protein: CASSLGQGAPGELFF

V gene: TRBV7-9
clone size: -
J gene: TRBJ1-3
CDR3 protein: CASSLAPGGFGDTIYF

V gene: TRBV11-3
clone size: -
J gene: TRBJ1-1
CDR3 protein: CASSLEANTEAFF

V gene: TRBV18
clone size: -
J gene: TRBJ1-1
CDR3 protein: CASSQTVDTEAFF

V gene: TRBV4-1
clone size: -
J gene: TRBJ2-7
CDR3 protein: CASSQDRDRAYEQYF

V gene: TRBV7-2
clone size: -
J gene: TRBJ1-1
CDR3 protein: CASSLQTVNTEAFF

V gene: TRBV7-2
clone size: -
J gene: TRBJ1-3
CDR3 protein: CASSPHGTIGNTIYF

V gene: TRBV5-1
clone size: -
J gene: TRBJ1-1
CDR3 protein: CASSLDRNTEAFF

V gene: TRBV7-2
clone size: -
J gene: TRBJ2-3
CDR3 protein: CASSSTDTQYF